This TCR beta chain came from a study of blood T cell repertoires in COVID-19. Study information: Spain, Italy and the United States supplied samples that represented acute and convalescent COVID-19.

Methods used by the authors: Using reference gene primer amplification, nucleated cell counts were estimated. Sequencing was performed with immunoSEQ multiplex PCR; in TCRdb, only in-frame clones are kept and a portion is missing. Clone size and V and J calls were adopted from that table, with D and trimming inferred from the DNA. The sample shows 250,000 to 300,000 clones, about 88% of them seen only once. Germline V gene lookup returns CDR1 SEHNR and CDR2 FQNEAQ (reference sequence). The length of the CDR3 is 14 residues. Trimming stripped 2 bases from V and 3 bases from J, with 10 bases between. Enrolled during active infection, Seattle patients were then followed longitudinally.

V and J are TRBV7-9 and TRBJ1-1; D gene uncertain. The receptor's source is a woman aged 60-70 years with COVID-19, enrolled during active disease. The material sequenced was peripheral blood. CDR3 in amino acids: CASSLSLGDTEAFF. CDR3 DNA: TGTGCCAGCAGCTTATCGCTCGGGGACACTGAAGCTTTCTTT.